These 26 T cell receptor beta chains share one sample of origin, sequenced in a study of PD-L1 blockade in urothelial cancer. Time point here: pretreatment peripheral blood. Clones were sequenced by immunoSEQ multiplex PCR, and TCRdb holds only the in-frame ones, with some missing. This sample carries about 35,000 clones, around 82% of them seen once, and the ten largest clones take 6.8%. Sequenced material: PBMCs, taken around atezolizumab (anti-PD-L1) treatment. All receptors come from a man in his sixties with urothelial cancer.

This rearrangement joins TRBV15 to TRBJ2-7; no definite D call. This CDR3 spans 13 amino acids. V gave up 1 base and J gave up 3 bases, with 7 bases separating them. Per germline, CDR1 LNHNV and CDR2 YYDKDF (reference sequence). The CDR3 region is CATSRVLGYEQYF. CDR3 nucleotides: TGTGCCACCAGCAGAGTTCTCGGCTACGAGCAGTACTTC. Drawing the rest from reference TRBV15 and TRBJ2-7, the complete variable domain is DAMVIQNPRYQVTQFGKPVTLSCSQTLNHNVMYWYQQKSSQAPKLLFHYYDKDFNNEADTPDNFQSRRPNTSFCFLDIRSPGLGDTAMYLCATSRVLGYEQYFGPGTRLTVT.

This clone was observed a handful of times. The genes are TRBV25-1 and TRBJ2-7; a weak D match, TRBD1 (6 bases). CDR1 is MGHDK and CDR2 is SYGVNS in the germline V gene. V was clipped by 4 bases and J by 6 bases, with 13 bases between them. The CDR3 extends over 13 amino acids. CDR3 nucleotide sequence: TGTGCCAGCAGTGTCACAGGGACGTCCGAGCAGTACTTC. This sequence encodes CASSVTGTSEQYF.

The chain recombines TRBV21-1 with TRBJ2-1; the tabulated D call, TRBD1, remains unverified against the DNA. TRBV21-1 is annotated as a pseudogene. CDR3 size: 17 residues. The CDR3 region has the DNA TGTGCCAGCATTCCCCGGGACAAGGGGCTGCCCTGGAATGAGCAGTTCTTC. The encoded protein is CASIPRDKGLPWNEQFF.

This chain links TRBV5-6 with TRBJ2-3; 9 bases agree with TRBD2. The CDR3 totals 16 residues. V lost 1 base, J lost 5 bases, and 8 bases stayed unmatched. The germline CDR1 and CDR2 sequences are SGHDT and YYEEEE. The CDR3 here is CASSLLLAGTRDTQYF. The CDR3 region has the DNA TGTGCCAGCAGCTTGTTGCTAGCGGGGACCAGAGATACGCAGTATTTT.

This clone turned up a few times. This chain connects TRBV10-3 to TRBJ1-4, with a weak D call TRBD1 (6 bases). This CDR3 has 15 amino acids. Germline-derived CDR1 and CDR2 are ENHRY and SYGVKD. V dropped 11 bases and J dropped 0 bases, with 16 bases sitting between them. CDR3 nucleotides: TGTGCCTCACGAGGGGACATCTCAACTAATGAAAAACTGTTTTTT. This sequence encodes CASRGDISTNEKLFF.

The J gene is TRBJ2-5, the V gene TRBV11-2, with 7 positions matching TRBD1. Trimming removed 4 bases from V and 6 bases from J; junction bases left unmatched: 20. The CDR3 consists of 18 residues. Germline V CDR1 and CDR2: SGHAT, FQNNGV. The CDR3 here is CASSSYGDRVGGGKTQYF. In DNA form, the CDR3 reads TGTGCCAGCAGCTCCTACGGAGACAGGGTAGGGGGTGGGAAGACCCAGTACTTC. The variable domain in full, with the rest retrieved from reference TRBV11-2 and TRBJ2-5, is EAGVAQSPRYKIIEKRQSVAFWCNPISGHATLYWYQQILGQGPKLLIQFQNNGVVDDSQLPKDRFSAERLKGVDSTLKIQPAKLEDSAVYLCASSSYGDRVGGGKTQYFGPGTRLLVL.

The chain recombines TRBV7-9 with TRBJ2-3; D gene unclear. This CDR3 has 13 residues. V lost 1 base to trimming and J lost 6 bases, with 8 bases between them. The V gene's germline CDR1 is SEHNR and CDR2 FQNEAQ (reference sequence). The chain's CDR3 is CASSLGSRDTQYF. The CDR3, as DNA: TGTGCCAGCAGCTTAGGTTCCCGGGATACGCAGTATTTT. The whole variable domain, remainder taken from reference TRBV7-9 and TRBJ2-3, is DTGVSQNPRHKITKRGQNVTFRCDPISEHNRLYWYRQTLGQGPEFLTYFQNEAQLEKSRLLSDRFSAERPKGSFSTLEIQRTEQGDSAMYLCASSLGSRDTQYFGPGTRLTVL.

A single count supports this clone. The chain carries TRBV6-1 and TRBJ1-5, with D unresolved. Trimming took 3 bases from V and 0 from J, leaving 6 bases between them. Germline CDR1 is MNHNS and CDR2 is SASEGT. There are 14 residues in the CDR3. The CDR3: CASSERYSNQPQHF. The CDR3 DNA reads as TGTGCCAGCAGTGAGCGGTATAGCAATCAGCCCCAGCATTTT.

J is TRBJ2-5 and V is TRBV19; D is possibly TRBD1 (5 bases). This CDR3 region has 14 residues. The germline gives CDR1 LNHDA, CDR2 SQIVND (reference sequence). With 6 bases removed from V and 1 base from J, the gap between germline ends came to 12 bases. CDR3 bases: TGTGCCAGTAGCATGAGAGACAGCCAAGAGACCCAGTACTTC. As protein: CASSMRDSQETQYF.

The chain employs TRBV5-1 and TRBJ1-1; 11 nucleotides match TRBD1. The germline gives CDR1 SGHRS, CDR2 YFSETQ. V dropped 4 bases and J dropped 5; count of bases not matched to a gene: 4. The length of the CDR3 is 14 residues. The CDR3: CASSTGQGDTEAFF. The CDR3, as DNA: TGCGCCAGCAGCACGGGACAGGGGGATACTGAAGCTTTCTTT. Combining the CDR3 with reference TRBV5-1 and TRBJ1-1 gives the whole variable domain KAGVTQTPRYLIKTRGQQVTLSCSPISGHRSVSWYQQTPGQGLQFLFEYFSETQRNKGNFPGRFSGRQFSNSRSEMNVSTLELGDSALYLCASSTGQGDTEAFFGQGTRLTVV.

The chain has TRBV9 and TRBJ1-1; 7 bases align to TRBD1. V lost 4 bases to trimming and J lost 3 bases; unmatched junction nucleotides: 9. The CDR3 sequence is 15 residues long. Germline V CDR1 and CDR2: SGDLS, YYNGEE. The CDR3 loop is CASSPSRGDYTEAFF. The CDR3, as DNA: TGTGCCAGCAGCCCGTCCAGGGGGGATTACACTGAAGCTTTCTTT.

This chain links TRBV7-8 with TRBJ1-1; D is uncertain. From germline, CDR1 is SGHVS and CDR2 FQNEAQ. Trimming cost V 1 base and J 0 bases, with 12 bases left between them. CDR3 size: 16 residues. The CDR3 DNA sequence: TGTGCCAGCAGCTTAGATCAGGAACAGTTGAACACTGAAGCTTTCTTT. Its translation is CASSLDQEQLNTEAFF. Full variable domain (rest looked up from reference TRBV7-8 and TRBJ1-1): GAGVSQSPRYKVAKRGQDVALRCDPISGHVSLFWYQQALGQGPEFLTYFQNEAQLDKSGLPSDRFFAERPEGSVSTLKIQRTQQEDSAVYLCASSLDQEQLNTEAFFGQGTRLTVV.

V usage is TRBV28 and J usage is TRBJ1-2, with 9 positions matching TRBD1. The CDR3 covers 16 residues. CDR1 MDHEN and CDR2 SYDVKM come from the germline V gene. Trimming took 4 bases from V and 8 from J; bases not matched to a gene: 14. CDR3 bases: TGTGCCAGCAGTTCCGGGACAGGGCGGTTCTTGGGGGGCTACACCTTC. This gives the protein CASSSGTGRFLGGYTF.

This clone came up once. The genes are TRBV7-2 and TRBJ2-6, with D possibly TRBD1 on 6 matching bases. V was shortened by 1 base and J by 3 bases, with 7 bases between the two germline ends. This CDR3 has 15 residues. Germline loops: CDR1 SGHTA, CDR2 FQGNSA. The CDR3 DNA sequence: TGTGCCAGCAGCTTAGGGGGGCTTGGGGCCAACGTCCTGACTTTC. Protein product: CASSLGGLGANVLTF.

The chain joins TRBV6-5 to TRBJ2-2; 7 bases line up with TRBD2. The CDR3 runs to 15 residues. CDR1 and CDR2 (germline): MNHEY, SVGAGI. The ends lost 6 bases at V and 3 bases at J; junction bases unmatched: 7. The CDR3 region is CASRGGRIDTGELFF. CDR3 sequence (DNA): TGTGCCAGCAGGGGAGGGCGAATTGACACCGGGGAGCTGTTTTTT.

This rearrangement joins TRBV28 to TRBJ1-6; D remains ambiguous. The CDR3 is 12 amino acids. Between the trimmed V and J ends, which lost 2 bases and 7 bases, there was a span of 3 bases. Germline loops: CDR1 MDHEN, CDR2 SYDVKM. CDR3 DNA: TGTGCCAGCAGTTTACGGAATTCACCCCTCCACTTT. This translates into CASSLRNSPLHF. Filled out from reference TRBV28 and TRBJ1-6, the complete variable domain reads DVKVTQSSRYLVKRTGEKVFLECVQDMDHENMFWYRQDPGLGLRLIYFSYDVKMKEKGDIPEGYSVSREKKERFSLILESASTNQTSMYLCASSLRNSPLHFGNGTRLTVT.

This clone has more than one count but fewer than ten. This sequence joins TRBV2 and TRBJ1-2, with TRBD1 matching over 7 bases. The CDR3 has 13 amino acids. Per the germline V gene, CDR1 is SNHLY and CDR2 is FYNNEI. V shed 6 bases, J shed 7 bases, and the junction held 8 bases outside the gene matches. The CDR3 bases are TGTGCCAGCAGGCCCGCAGGGGGGACTGGCTACACCTTC. The encoded protein is CASRPAGGTGYTF.

This sequence joins TRBV30 and TRBJ1-1; TRBD1 matches at 8 bases. The CDR3 consists of 15 residues. V was clipped by 2 bases and J by 0 bases; unmatched bases: 5. Germline V lookup: CDR1 GTSNPN, CDR2 SVGIG (reference sequence). The CDR3: CAWSKLQGVNTEAFF. The CDR3 DNA reads as TGTGCCTGGAGTAAACTACAGGGGGTGAACACTGAAGCTTTCTTT.

This chain uses TRBV28 with TRBJ2-1; TRBD2 agrees at 8 bases. With 4 bases clipped from V and 0 bases from J, the junction kept 2 bases outside the gene matches. The CDR3 spans 15 residues. Per the germline V gene, CDR1 is MDHEN and CDR2 is SYDVKM. The CDR3 bases are TGTGCCAGCAGTTCGACTAGCGACTCCTACAATGAGCAGTTCTTC. This encodes CASSSTSDSYNEQFF.

V and J are TRBV11-2 and TRBJ1-1; D is undetermined. Trimming took off 3 bases at V and 3 bases at J, with 2 bases between the two ends. This CDR3 spans 11 amino acids. Germline-derived CDR1 and CDR2 are SGHAT and FQNNGV. In DNA form, the CDR3 reads TGTGCCAGCAGCTTCGACACTGAAGCTTTCTTT. Its protein product is CASSFDTEAFF.

A single count supports this clone. The chain recombines TRBV28 with TRBJ1-1; possible D gene TRBD1, 5 bases. Trimming stripped 2 bases from V and 4 bases from J, with 11 bases between. CDR3 length: 14 residues. Germline loops: CDR1 MDHEN, CDR2 SYDVKM. This CDR3 reads CASSLHSGRTEAFF. CDR3 coding DNA: TGTGCCAGCAGTTTACACTCAGGGCGCACTGAAGCTTTCTTT.

V and J are TRBV18 and TRBJ1-1; D is ambiguous. Deletions cut 4 bases from V and 1 base from J, with 7 bases between. Germline lookup yields CDR1 KGHSH and CDR2 LQKENI. This CDR3 is 13 amino acids long. The CDR3 loop is CASSHDKNTEAFF. CDR3 coding DNA: TGTGCCAGCTCACACGACAAGAACACTGAAGCTTTCTTT.

A few counts support this clone. V is TRBV27 and J is TRBJ2-1; D not certain. The CDR3 loop spans 15 amino acids. Germline V lookup: CDR1 MNHEY, CDR2 SMNVEV (reference sequence). The ends were cut back, 0 bases at V and 0 bases at J, with 6 bases in the middle. The CDR3 DNA reads as TGTGCCAGCAGTTTATCGCCTAGCTCCTACAATGAGCAGTTCTTC. As protein: CASSLSPSSYNEQFF.

V gene TRBV2 combines with J gene TRBJ1-1, with D unresolved. V lost 1 base, J lost 2 bases, and 5 bases lay in between. This CDR3 has 13 residues. The germline gives CDR1 SNHLY, CDR2 FYNNEI. Here the CDR3 reads CASSEVINTEAFF. Here the CDR3 DNA reads TGTGCCAGCAGTGAAGTCATTAACACTGAAGCTTTCTTT.

The rearrangement links TRBV19 to TRBJ2-5; 8 nucleotides agree with TRBD1. Germline V gene sequence: CDR1 LNHDA, CDR2 SQIVND (reference sequence). The CDR3 consists of 14 residues. Unmatched junction bases numbered 3, after V lost 4 bases and J lost 2 bases. The CDR3 nucleotides read TGTGCCAGTAGTACAGGGGGCTCGCAAGAGACCCAGTACTTC. This encodes CASSTGGSQETQYF.

This clone has a handful of counts. The chain's CDR3 is CASSAKRHFTGELFF. CDR3 bases: TGTGCCAGCAGCGCTAAACGACATTTCACCGGGGAGCTGTTTTTT. The V call is TRBV9, the J call TRBJ2-2; D is unclear. The CDR3 length is 15 residues. Germline assignment: CDR1 SGDLS and CDR2 YYNGEE. V was shortened by 3 bases and J by 4 bases, with 13 bases between the two germline ends.